Listed below are T cell receptor beta chains from one sample, sequenced in a study of shared clonotypes between healthy human individuals. This table comes from immunoSEQ multiplex PCR, and its TCRdb copy is limited to in-frame clones, with some not included. Here the sample spans under 1,900,000 clones, less than 99% being singletons. Sequencing was done on a sample of naive CD4+ T cells sorted from blood. The receptors here all came from a man younger than 45 in good health. Both conserved end residues are trimmed from each CDR3. The order of the fields is V gene, clone size, CDR3 protein. Clone size is shown for a subset of rows, as once, few, many or a class of expanded clone.

V: TRBV9; size: NA; CDR3: ASTLRVNTGELF
V: TRBV7-9; size: NA; CDR3: ASSPGIEQF
V: TRBV5-5; size: NA; CDR3: ASSLNTWAGNTIY
V: TRBV18; size: NA; CDR3: ASSIPGIEKLF
V: TRBV27; size: NA; CDR3: ASSLLGYEQY
V: TRBV28; size: NA; CDR3: ASSLGWGTGHEQY
V: TRBV28; size: NA; CDR3: ASTLAETQY
V: TRBV29-1; size: NA; CDR3: SSRAELTDTQY
V: TRBV9; size: NA; CDR3: ASSVGVGGSGGYNEQF
V: TRBV27; size: NA; CDR3: ASSSGLAGATRF
V: TRBV6-6; size: NA; CDR3: ASSYGAGGPIDEQF
V: TRBV9; size: NA; CDR3: ASSAFRGGTRSETQY
V: TRBV27; size: NA; CDR3: ASSLFFSRFWYEQY
V: TRBV7-9; size: once; CDR3: ASSLEGDTEAF
V: TRBV5-4; size: NA; CDR3: ASSIKSTDNEQF
V: TRBV28; size: NA; CDR3: ASSYVRAGSSYEQY
V: TRBV6-5; size: NA; CDR3: ASSYIVFGGADGYT
V: TRBV4-1; size: NA; CDR3: ASSQAPTSGRAII
V: TRBV29-1; size: NA; CDR3: SVEVLAGLNTEAF
V: TRBV29-1; size: NA; CDR3: SARVGTLTGPQH
V: TRBV5-4; size: NA; CDR3: ASSSLAEPYNEQF
V: TRBV18; size: once; CDR3: ASSPRLAGVINNEQF
V: TRBV28; size: NA; CDR3: ASSRTGGRDEQF
V: TRBV28; size: once; CDR3: ASSTVGLFGEQY
V: TRBV2; size: NA; CDR3: ASSEGRETYNEQF
V: TRBV5-1; size: NA; CDR3: ASSLGGQETQY
V: TRBV11-2; size: NA; CDR3: ASSSNAWGAEQY
V: TRBV27; size: NA; CDR3: ASSYRVAGGPTDTQY
V: TRBV7-2; size: once; CDR3: ASSRTGTVNTEAF
V: TRBV5-1; size: once; CDR3: ASSSQGLSSYEQY
V: TRBV10-3; size: NA; CDR3: AISVQVSGELF
V: TRBV5-1; size: NA; CDR3: ASSPGLAVYNEQF
V: TRBV18; size: NA; CDR3: ASSGRTGMNTEAF
V: TRBV25-1; size: NA; CDR3: AVEAGGTYEQY
V: TRBV9; size: NA; CDR3: ASSVEDQTGYYNEQF
V: TRBV9; size: NA; CDR3: ASSELPYNEQF
V: TRBV2; size: NA; CDR3: ASSGGGRSLNTDTQY
V: TRBV6-5; size: NA; CDR3: ASGVGGYEQY
V: TRBV11-2; size: NA; CDR3: ASSSRTNTGELF
V: TRBV21-1; size: NA; CDR3: ASSKGTDLAGTGELF
V: TRBV18; size: NA; CDR3: ASSLDRGFYEQY
V: TRBV6-1; size: NA; CDR3: ASSQGTVNQPQH
V: TRBV18; size: NA; CDR3: ASSLGTASEKLF
V: TRBV2; size: NA; CDR3: ARGGGAGTQY
V: TRBV10-3; size: NA; CDR3: AISDPLPYEQY
V: TRBV29-1; size: NA; CDR3: SVVRGEGSDTQY
V: TRBV28; size: NA; CDR3: ASSSVGAGNPYGYT
V: TRBV5-1; size: NA; CDR3: ASRGELAGANEQF